These 23 T cell receptor beta chains were sequenced from one sample in a study of metastatic and nonmetastatic thyroid tumors. MiXCR was used by TCRdb to re-call the PCR reads. The table shows 30,000 to 40,000 clones, with around 17% occurring only once. Among the patients, none had received any treatment before thyroid surgery. Sequenced: blood. These receptors originate from a male donor with papillary thyroid cancer or a benign thyroid nodule (not recorded which). Some clones in this sample may be carry-over from other donors' samples.

In this sample, this clone turned up many times. The chain is built from TRBV6-5 and TRBJ2-5; 10 positions match TRBD2. J gave up 0 bases and V 2 bases, and 3 bases lay outside the gene matches. CDR3 length: 16 amino acids. The germline V gene encodes CDR1 MNHEY and CDR2 SVGAGI. The CDR3 reads CASSYDTSGNQETQYF. The CDR3 DNA sequence: TGTGCCAGCAGTTACGACACTAGCGGGAACCAAGAGACCCAGTACTTC.

This clone was seen at least ten times. The sample holds other DNA sequences that translate to the same CDR3. The chain employs TRBV7-2 and TRBJ2-1; D gene uncertain. V was cut by 4 bases and J by 2 bases, with 6 bases left in between. This CDR3 is 13 amino acids long. Germline V gene lookup returns CDR1 SGHTA and CDR2 FQGNSA. The CDR3 reads CASSSQPYNEQFF. In nucleotides, the CDR3 is TGTGCCAGCAGCTCCCAGCCCTACAATGAGCAGTTCTTC.

This clone occurred a few times. The gene calls are TRBV12-5 and TRBJ1-2; tentatively, D is TRBD1 (5 bases). There are 15 residues in the CDR3. Per germline, CDR1 LGHNT and CDR2 FRNRAP. V lost 0 bases, J lost 6 bases, and 14 bases lay in between. In DNA form, the CDR3 reads TGTGCTAGTGGTTTGGTGAAGGGCAGGGTAGATGGCTACACCTTC. This sequence encodes CASGLVKGRVDGYTF.

The sample holds many counts of this clone. V is TRBV12-3 or TRBV12-4 and J is TRBJ1-1; 9 nucleotides line up with TRBD1. This CDR3 has 12 amino acids. Unmatched junction bases numbered 6, after V lost 5 bases and J lost 11 bases. CDR3 sequence reads: CASSPPGQGAFF. The CDR3 nucleotides read TGTGCCAGCAGTCCTCCGGGACAGGGTGCTTTCTTT.

This clone appeared many times. The V gene is TRBV18, the J gene TRBJ2-6; D gene ambiguous. Germline CDR1 KGHSH, CDR2 LQKENI. The CDR3 is 15 amino acids. Trimming removed 1 base at V and 0 bases at J, with 4 bases between. CDR3 protein: CASSPQDSGANVLTF. The CDR3 nucleotides read TGTGCCAGCTCACCACAGGACTCTGGGGCCAACGTCCTGACTTTC.

The genes are TRBV2 and TRBJ1-2; tentatively, D is TRBD1 (5 bases). Trimming cost V 2 bases and J 5 bases, with 12 bases left between them. This CDR3 contains 14 residues. CDR1 and CDR2 (germline): SNHLY, FYNNEI. CDR3 nucleotide sequence: TGTGCCAGCAGTGAACGGGACGGGGGATATGGCTACACCTTC. Protein: CASSERDGGYGYTF.

Sample share makes this clone medium-sized. Here the CDR3 DNA reads TGTGCCAGCAGTGTAACCGGGACATCACCCACGGGGCAGTTCTTC. As protein: CASSVTGTSPTGQFF. The chain combines TRBV28 with TRBJ2-1; D is possibly TRBD1 (6 bases). The CDR3 is 15 residues long. Germline V CDR1 and CDR2: MDHEN, SYDVKM. V lost 5 bases, J lost 12 bases, and 23 bases lay in between.

This clone occurred many times. The V and J genes are TRBV30 and TRBJ2-3; TRBD2 matches 7 bases. Germline CDR1 and CDR2: GTSNPN and SVGIG (reference sequence). The length of the CDR3 is 13 residues. The V and J ends lost 4 bases and 4 bases, in that order; junction bases with no gene match: 5. The CDR3 DNA follows: TGTGCCTGGAAAGGGGCGGGGGCAGATACGCAGTATTTT. Translating gives CAWKGAGADTQYF. Based on the CDR3 plus reference TRBV30 and TRBJ2-3, the full variable domain is SQTIHQWPATLVQPVGSPLSLECTVEGTSNPNLYWYRQAAGRGLQLLFYSVGIGQISSEVPQNLSASRPQDRQFILSSKKLLLSDSGFYLCAWKGAGADTQYFGPGTRLTVL.

The table lists this clone with many counts. The rearrangement joins TRBV20-1 to TRBJ1-3; tentatively, D is TRBD1 (5 bases). Germline V CDR1 and CDR2: DFQATT, SNEGSKA (reference sequence). This CDR3 comprises 16 residues. V was trimmed by 5 bases and J by 0 bases, leaving 17 bases between them. The CDR3 sequence is CSARGDREPSGNTIYF. Here the CDR3 DNA reads TGCAGTGCTCGGGGGGACCGAGAACCCTCTGGAAACACCATATATTTT.

Many counts were recorded for this clone. The chain recombines TRBV4-3 with TRBJ1-2; no clear D gene. CDR1 and CDR2 from the germline V gene are LGHNA and YSLEER. Trimming stripped 0 bases from V and 1 base from J, with 15 bases between. The CDR3 sequence is 17 residues long. Here the CDR3 DNA reads TGCGCCAGCAGCCAAGAGGGCAGGACGACCCGTAACTATGGCTACACCTTC. Protein product: CASSQEGRTTRNYGYTF.

This clone was detected ten times or more. The J gene is TRBJ1-6, the V gene TRBV14, with 7 bases matching TRBD1. Trimming took 2 bases from V and 8 from J; bases not matched to a gene: 9. Germline V gene lookup returns CDR1 SGHDN and CDR2 FVKESK. There are 16 residues in the CDR3. The CDR3 DNA follows: TGTGCCAGCAGCCAAACGGGGACAGCCGACCATTCACCCCTCCACTTT. Its translation is CASSQTGTADHSPLHF.

This clone was seen a few times. The chain carries TRBV6-2 or TRBV6-3 and TRBJ2-1; D might be TRBD2 (6 bases). This CDR3 has 15 amino acids. The germline CDR1 and CDR2 sequences are MNHEY and SVGEGT. Trimming removed 0 bases from V and 4 bases from J, with 10 bases in between. CDR3 sequence: CASSYSGGDYNEQFF. Here the CDR3 DNA reads TGTGCCAGCAGTTACTCCGGCGGGGATTACAATGAGCAGTTCTTC.

This clone was counted a few times. The J gene is TRBJ1-6, the V gene TRBV27, with 9 bases identical to TRBD1. Germline CDR1 reads MNHEY; CDR2 reads SMNVEV (reference sequence). This CDR3 spans 15 amino acids. V lost 5 bases, J lost 9 bases, and 8 bases stayed unmatched. In DNA form, the CDR3 reads TGTGCCAGCAGTCCTCAGGGACAGGGCGGTTCACCCCTCCACTTT. Protein sequence: CASSPQGQGGSPLHF.

Concerning this clone: The junction differs from germline at one of its ends, possibly a read error. The chain recombines TRBV10-2 with TRBJ2-7; D may be TRBD1 (6 bases). The CDR3 spans 15 residues. Germline CDR1 is WSHSY and CDR2 is SAAADI. The CDR3 region is CASSEPARDRNEQCF. CDR3 nucleotide sequence: TGCGCCAGCAGTGAGCCGGCCCGAGACAGGAACGAGCAGTGCTTC.

A note on this clone: The CDR3 ends on some other residue instead of the conserved phenylalanine or tryptophan, so this is likely a read error. The chain uses TRBV12-3 or TRBV12-4 and TRBJ1-5; the D gene is possibly TRBD1 (6 bases). The CDR3 covers 15 residues. Here the CDR3 DNA reads TGTGCCAGCAGTCCACAGGGCCCCCGCAATAAGCCCCAGCATTGT. Translating gives CASSPQGPRNKPQHC.

This chain links TRBV6-1 with TRBJ2-7; 8 bases match TRBD1. J lost 1 base, V lost 3 bases, and 5 bases had no gene match. Germline CDR1 and CDR2: MNHNS and SASEGT. The CDR3 loop spans 15 amino acids. The CDR3 loop reads CASSDINRGSYEQYF. The CDR3, as DNA: TGTGCCAGCAGTGACATAAACAGGGGGTCCTACGAGCAGTACTTC.

Note on this clone: The conserved final phenylalanine or tryptophan is absent from the CDR3, which likely points to a read error. The DNA is omitted, as the CDR3 cannot be located on it reliably, and the CDR3 follows TCRdb's listing. The CDR3 loop is CASRNNEHFL. J is TRBJ2-1 and V is TRBV6-1. Germline V gene data show CDR1 as MNHNS and CDR2 as SASEGT. The CDR3 numbers 10 amino acids, ends counted.

Ten or more counts support this clone. The chain employs TRBV20-1 and TRBJ2-1; D perhaps matches TRBD2 (6 bases). Germline CDR1 and CDR2: DFQATT and SNEGSKA (reference sequence). V was pared by 0 bases and J by 15 bases, with 18 bases between. CDR3 length: 13 residues. CDR3 region: CSARERRREMAFF. The CDR3 coding sequence is TGCAGTGCTAGAGAACGAAGACGGGAGATGGCGTTCTTC.

This clone was counted a few times. The chain uses TRBV6-1 and TRBJ1-1, with 10 bases that match TRBD1. The CDR3 length is 14 residues. V gave up 9 bases and J gave up 11 bases; unmatched junction bases: 15. Germline assignment: CDR1 MNHNS and CDR2 SASEGT. The CDR3 coding sequence is TGTGCCAGAAATTACGACAGGGGGCGAATGGAGGCTTTCTTT. Protein sequence: CARNYDRGRMEAFF.

This clone was observed at least ten times. The V call is TRBV5-1, the J call TRBJ2-1, with 7 bases matching TRBD2. There are 16 residues in the CDR3. V dropped 4 bases and J dropped 5; count of bases not matched to a gene: 12. Germline V gene sequence: CDR1 SGHRS, CDR2 YFSETQ. This CDR3 reads CASSRGVGGGDNEQFF. The CDR3 DNA reads as TGCGCCAGCAGCCGGGGGGTCGGCGGGGGAGACAATGAGCAGTTCTTC.

This clone has only one observation. The CDR3 nucleotides read TGTGCCAGCAGCTTGGGGACAGGGGTGATCGGAGATACGCAGTATTTT. Translation gives CASSLGTGVIGDTQYF. J is TRBJ2-3 and V is TRBV5-6, with TRBD1 identical over 9 bases. Germline CDR1 and CDR2: SGHDT and YYEEEE. The CDR3 is made up of 16 amino acids. J was trimmed by 5 bases and V by 0 bases; bases with no gene match: 7. The complete variable domain, with remaining parts taken from reference TRBV5-6 and TRBJ2-3, reads DAGVTQSPTHLIKTRGQQVTLRCSPKSGHDTVSWYQQALGQGPQFIFQYYEEEERQRGNFPDRFSGHQFPNYSSELNVNALLLGDSALYLCASSLGTGVIGDTQYFGPGTRLTVL.

This clone was seen repeatedly, ten times or more. The rearrangement links TRBV15 to TRBJ2-5, with D unresolved. Deletions cut 9 bases from V and 4 bases from J, with 3 bases between. Looked up from germline, CDR1 is LNHNV and CDR2 is YYDKDF (reference sequence). The CDR3 length is 9 residues. The CDR3 nucleotides are TGTGCCACGATAGAGACCCAGTACTTC. This codes for CATIETQYF. Variable domain in full (rest from reference TRBV15 and TRBJ2-5): DAMVIQNPRYQVTQFGKPVTLSCSQTLNHNVMYWYQQKSSQAPKLLFHYYDKDFNNEADTPDNFQSRRPNTSFCFLDIRSPGLGDTAMYLCATIETQYFGPGTRLLVL.

This clone turned up a few times. The chain carries TRBV5-6 and TRBJ1-1; D gene unclear. Trimming removed 0 bases from V and 3 bases from J, with 6 bases in between. The CDR3 length is 13 residues. Germline V lookup: CDR1 SGHDT, CDR2 YYEEEE. The CDR3 protein is CASSLAGYTEAFF. The CDR3 DNA reads as TGTGCCAGCAGCTTGGCGGGGTACACTGAAGCTTTCTTT.